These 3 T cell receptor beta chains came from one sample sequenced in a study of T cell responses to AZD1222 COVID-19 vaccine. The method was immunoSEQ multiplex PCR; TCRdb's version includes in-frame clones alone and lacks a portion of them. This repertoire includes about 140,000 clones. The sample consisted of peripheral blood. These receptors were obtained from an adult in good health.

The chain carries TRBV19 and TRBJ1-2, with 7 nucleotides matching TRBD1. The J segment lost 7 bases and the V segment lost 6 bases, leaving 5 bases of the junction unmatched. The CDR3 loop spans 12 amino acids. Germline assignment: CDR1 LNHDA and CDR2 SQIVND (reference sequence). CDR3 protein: CASRSGQLGYTF. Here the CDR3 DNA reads TGTGCCAGTAGGTCGGGACAGCTTGGCTACACCTTC. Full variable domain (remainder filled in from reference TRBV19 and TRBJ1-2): DGGITQSPKYLFRKEGQNVTLSCEQNLNHDAMYWYRQDPGQGLRLIYYSQIVNDFQKGDIAEGYSVSREKKESFPLTVTSAQKNPTAFYLCASRSGQLGYTFGSGTRLTVV.

The CDR3 coding sequence is TGTGCCGGCGGGACGAGGGGCTACGAGCAGTACTTC. Translation gives CAGGTRGYEQYF. The chain couples TRBV28 to TRBJ2-7, with D perhaps matching TRBD2 (6 bases). The V gene lost 11 bases and the J gene lost 3 bases, with 14 bases spanning the gap. Per the germline V gene, CDR1 is MDHEN and CDR2 is SYDVKM. CDR3 size: 12 residues.

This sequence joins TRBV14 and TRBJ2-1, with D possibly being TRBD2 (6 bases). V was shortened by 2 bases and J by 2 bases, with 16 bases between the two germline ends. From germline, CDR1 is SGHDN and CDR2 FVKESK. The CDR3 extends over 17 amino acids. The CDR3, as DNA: TGTGCCAGCAGCCAACCTCTGCTGGGGGGAACCTACAATGAGCAGTTCTTC. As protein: CASSQPLLGGTYNEQFF.